This T cell receptor beta chain was sequenced during a study of blood T cell repertoires in COVID-19 (TCRdb year 2020). In the study overall: Collaborator samples came from the United States, Italy and Spain and covered acute and convalescent phases of COVID-19. The prospective study material was composed of cDNA or gDNA derived from T cells, B-cell-depleted T cells, or PBMCs. Subjects who had been exposed to COVID-19, were actively infected with it, or had recovered from it provided the deeply sampled blood TCRbeta repertoires that made up the dataset. The repertoires were made available in a free public database intended to serve as a resource for research on the immune response to SARS-CoV-2. Samples were obtained from the ongoing ImmuneRACE study (first 160 participants) and from 1,254 subjects provided by 6 global collaborators. The sample metadata nearly always contained a de-identified subject ID, COVID-19 status, age in years and sex. Where HLA class I and class II types were available, the types were taken from metadata supplied by the sample provider, not from assay-based typing.

TCRbeta CDR3 regions were amplified from genomic DNA using the immunoSEQ Assay, a bias-controlled multiplex PCR. Regarding the original processing steps: Nucleated cell counts per sample were estimated from amplification of reference gene primers within the assay. To quantify the absolute abundance of each unique TCRbeta CDR3 rearrangement, sequence reads were collapsed and filtered. For each sample, productive Simpson clonality was calculated as the square root of Simpson's diversity index across productive rearrangements. This is the immuneACCESS table as TCRdb keeps it, with only in-frame sequences that have V and J called. A part of the clones is gone; compared with another copy, unresolved V genes explain less than half, and the rest is unexplained. That table furnishes V, J and clone size, whereas the DNA furnished D and trimming. This sample has about 250,000 clones in its table, and 80% to 85% of those were observed once. More than 4% of the sample belongs to the ten largest clones.

Participants in the prospective study were aged roughly 18 to 100 years, lived in about two dozen United States geographic areas, and enrolled through a virtual design. Cohort assignment in the prospective study relied on participant-reported clinical history from a screening survey and a study questionnaire. A participant counted as exposed if, within 2 weeks of entering the study, that participant had been in contact with someone who had a PCR-confirmed or clinician-diagnosed COVID-19 case. Mobile phlebotomists in the prospective study collected whole blood, serum and a nasopharyngeal or oropharyngeal swab from every participant. Prospective study participants could optionally give additional blood draws and questionnaires over an approximately 2-month period. Before DNA extraction, prospective study blood samples were shipped either frozen or at room temperature. From V the trimming removes 0 bases and from J it removes 0 bases, while the gene matches leave 8 bases of the junction unaccounted for. Taken from cysteine to phenylalanine, the CDR3 has 18 residues. Only the CDR3 region is kept as DNA, spanning 54 bases read in frame from base 1. From a lookup of the germline V gene, CDR1 and CDR2 are SGHRS and YFSETQ.

Regarding this clone: Its recognized antigen is unknown. Qualities for individual bases were not recorded, and no much larger clone is one base off.

What the study reported, not specific to this receptor: How much clinical and demographic metadata was included differed by source and by participant, and the metadata was provided uncurated.

The receptor chain draws on TRBV5-1 and TRBJ2-1; 8 of the junction bases match TRBD2. This receptor was obtained from a man in his forties who had been exposed to COVID-19. The sequencing input was PBMCs or T cells enriched from blood (not recorded which). The CDR3 region: CASSLGVIAGPSYNEQFF. The DNA reads TGCGCCAGCAGCTTGGGGGTCATAGCGGGACCCTCCTACAATGAGCAGTTCTTC.